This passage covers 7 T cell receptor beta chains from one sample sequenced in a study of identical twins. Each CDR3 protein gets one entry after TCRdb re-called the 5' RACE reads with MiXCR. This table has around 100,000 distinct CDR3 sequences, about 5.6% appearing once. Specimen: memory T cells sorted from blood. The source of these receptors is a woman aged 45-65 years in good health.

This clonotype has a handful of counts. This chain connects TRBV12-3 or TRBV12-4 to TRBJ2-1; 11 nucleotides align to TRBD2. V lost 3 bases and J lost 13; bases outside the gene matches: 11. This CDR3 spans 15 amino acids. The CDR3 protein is CASSFGLAGTIRQFF. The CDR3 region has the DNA TGTGCCAGCAGTTTCGGACTAGCGGGTACCATACGACAGTTCTTC.

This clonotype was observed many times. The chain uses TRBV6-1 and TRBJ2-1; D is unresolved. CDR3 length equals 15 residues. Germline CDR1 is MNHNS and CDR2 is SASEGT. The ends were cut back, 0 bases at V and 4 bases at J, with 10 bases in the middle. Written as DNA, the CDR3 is TGTGCCAGCAGTGAAGCCCTGGACGGATACAATGAGCAGTTCTTC. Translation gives CASSEALDGYNEQFF.

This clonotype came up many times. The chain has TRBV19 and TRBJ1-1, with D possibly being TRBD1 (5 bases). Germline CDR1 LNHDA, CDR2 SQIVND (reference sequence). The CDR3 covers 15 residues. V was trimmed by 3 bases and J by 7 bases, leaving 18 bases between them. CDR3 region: CASSINGDAAFEAFF. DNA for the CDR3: TGTGCCAGTAGTATTAATGGGGACGCGGCATTTGAAGCTTTCTTT.

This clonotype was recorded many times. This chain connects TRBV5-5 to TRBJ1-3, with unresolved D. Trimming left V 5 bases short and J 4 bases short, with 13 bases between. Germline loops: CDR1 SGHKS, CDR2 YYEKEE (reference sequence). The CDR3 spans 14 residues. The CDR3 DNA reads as TGTGCCAGCAGATTCCTACGACCAGGAAACACCATATATTTT. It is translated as CASRFLRPGNTIYF.

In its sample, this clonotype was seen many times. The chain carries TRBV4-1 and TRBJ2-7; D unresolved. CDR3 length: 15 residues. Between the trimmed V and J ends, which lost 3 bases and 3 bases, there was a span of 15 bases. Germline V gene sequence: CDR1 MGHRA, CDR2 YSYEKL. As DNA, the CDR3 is TGCGCCAGCAGCCATCCCACCAAGGGAAACTACGAGCAGTACTTC. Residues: CASSHPTKGNYEQYF.

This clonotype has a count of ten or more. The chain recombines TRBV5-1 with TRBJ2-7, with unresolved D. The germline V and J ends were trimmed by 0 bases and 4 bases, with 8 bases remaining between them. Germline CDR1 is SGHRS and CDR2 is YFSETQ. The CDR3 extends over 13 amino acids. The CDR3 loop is CASSLALMYEQYF. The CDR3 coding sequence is TGCGCCAGCAGCTTGGCTCTGATGTACGAGCAGTACTTC.

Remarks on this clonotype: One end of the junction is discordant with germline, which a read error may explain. The CDR3 nucleotides read TGTGCCAGCCTAAAGACAGTTTCCCTCTTTACAATCTTT. Translated: CASLKTVSLFTIF. The chain joins TRBV2 to TRBJ1-1, with D possibly TRBD1 on 5 matching bases. Germline loops: CDR1 SNHLY, CDR2 FYNNEI. This CDR3 region has 13 residues.